This T cell receptor beta chain is drawn from a study of blood T cells in healthy people across ages. Primers used in a second PCR of about 7 to 12 cycles were a sample-barcoded 5' primer and a J-beta primer mix. TCRdb passed the 5' RACE reads through MiXCR, listing each CDR3 protein once. The sample holds roughly 1.9 million distinct CDR3 sequences, about two fifths seen once. The CDR3 is 17 residues long. Germline V gives CDR1 SGHTA, CDR2 FQGNSA. The germline V and J ends were trimmed by 3 bases and 7 bases, with 23 bases remaining between them. Sequenced sample: blood. This TCR came from a human donor in good health. The rearrangement joins TRBV7-2 to TRBJ2-3; D not resolved. The CDR3 DNA reads TGTGCCAGCAGCTTTGGGTCCCCCCCTAATCGAGCGAATACGCAGTATTTT. Translated, it gives CASSFGSPPNRANTQYF. Full variable domain (remainder filled in from reference TRBV7-2 and TRBJ2-3): GAGVSQSPSNKVTEKGKDVELRCDPISGHTALYWYRQSLGQGLEFLIYFQGNSAPDKSGLPSDRFSAERTGGSVSTLTIQRTQQEDSAVYLCASSFGSPPNRANTQYFGPGTRLTVL.